A single sample is the source of the 12 T cell receptor beta chains below, sequenced in a study of cytomegalovirus exposure and HLA in healthy donors. Amplification used 60 Vbeta primers and 13 Jbeta primers. TCRdb's copy holds only in-frame clones and misses some; the assay was immunoSEQ multiplex PCR. The sample lists hundreds of thousands of clones, around 90% occurring once. Sequenced: PBMCs. These TCRs come from a woman between 18 and 29 years old in good health and CMV-seronegative.

This clone was picked up a small number of times. The V gene is TRBV2, the J gene TRBJ1-5, with 9 bases that match TRBD1. In germline, CDR1 is SNHLY, CDR2 FYNNEI. The CDR3 totals 16 residues. The ends lost 4 bases at V and 3 bases at J; junction bases unmatched: 7. Here the CDR3 reads CASSATGGSPNQPQHF. The CDR3 coding sequence is TGTGCCAGCAGTGCGACAGGGGGATCCCCCAATCAGCCCCAGCATTTT. The variable domain in full, completed from reference TRBV2 and TRBJ1-5, reads EPEVTQTPSHQVTQMGQEVILRCVPISNHLYFYWYRQILGQKVEFLVSFYNNEISEKSEIFDDQFSVERPDGSNFTLKIRSTKLEDSAMYFCASSATGGSPNQPQHFGDGTRLSIL.

J is TRBJ2-7 and V is TRBV4-1; D remains ambiguous. This CDR3 is 16 amino acids long. CDR1 is MGHRA, CDR2 YSYEKL, per germline. The germline V and J ends were trimmed by 4 bases and 3 bases, with 19 bases remaining between them. The CDR3 sequence is CASSPSLGPVVYEQYF. Here the CDR3 DNA reads TGCGCCAGCAGCCCCTCGCTAGGTCCGGTTGTCTACGAGCAGTACTTC.

The CDR3 bases are TGTGCCAGTTCGTGGACAGGGCTCGATTATGGCTACACCTTC. This sequence encodes CASSWTGLDYGYTF. V usage is TRBV19 and J usage is TRBJ1-2; 8 nucleotides match TRBD1. This CDR3 has 14 residues. Trimming took 8 bases from V and 5 from J; bases not matched to a gene: 10. Germline V gene lookup returns CDR1 LNHDA and CDR2 SQIVND (reference sequence).

This clone was detected only once. The V gene is TRBV5-1, the J gene TRBJ1-6, with 7 bases matching TRBD1. Germline values: CDR1 SGHRS, CDR2 YFSETQ. Trimming removed 4 bases from V and 7 bases from J; junction bases left unmatched: 11. The CDR3 is made up of 16 amino acids. The CDR3 reads CASSPSEGAGNSPLHF. In nucleotides, the CDR3 is TGCGCCAGCAGCCCATCCGAGGGGGCAGGGAATTCACCCCTCCACTTT.

The genes are TRBV11-2 and TRBJ2-7; 10 bases are a match to TRBD1. The CDR3 has 14 residues. V was pared by 3 bases and J by 6 bases, with 5 bases of the junction left unmatched. The germline V gene encodes CDR1 SGHAT and CDR2 FQNNGV. The CDR3 DNA follows: TGTGCCAGCAGCTTTCGACAGGGGGCCGTCGAGCAGTACTTC. This sequence encodes CASSFRQGAVEQYF.

The chain is built from TRBV9 and TRBJ2-1, with 9 bases lining up with TRBD2. Per germline, CDR1 SGDLS and CDR2 YYNGEE. Germline trimming cut 0 bases from V and 4 bases from J; bases unmatched to any gene: 5. This CDR3 comprises 16 residues. For the CDR3, the DNA is TGTGCCAGCAGCGTAGAGGAGCGGGGGGCTTACAATGAGCAGTTCTTC. The encoded protein is CASSVEERGAYNEQFF.

The genes are TRBV2 and TRBJ2-7; 7 bases are a match to TRBD2. From germline, CDR1 is SNHLY and CDR2 FYNNEI. CDR3 length: 12 residues. V trimming: 7 bases; J trimming: 9 bases; junction bases outside the gene matches: 9. The CDR3 region is CASNLGGVRQYF. CDR3 bases: TGTGCCAGCAACCTGGGGGGGGTTAGGCAGTACTTC.

The chain is built from TRBV27 and TRBJ1-1, with 7 bases that match TRBD1. The CDR3 runs 15 residues. CDR1 is MNHEY, CDR2 SMNVEV, per germline (reference sequence). After removal of 5 bases from V and 5 bases from J, the junction contained 11 bases not matched to a gene. CDR3 region: CASSPLRGRWTEAFF. The DNA for the CDR3 is TGTGCCAGCAGTCCCCTAAGGGGGCGATGGACTGAAGCTTTCTTT.

The rearrangement uses TRBV6-6 and TRBJ2-7, with 8 bases fitting TRBD2. Germline CDR1 and CDR2: MNHNY and SVGAGI (reference sequence). V was clipped by 4 bases and J by 9 bases; unmatched bases: 8. The CDR3 is 13 amino acids. CDR3 DNA sequence: TGTGCCAGCAGTTCCGGGACTCTAGCGGGGCAGTACTTC. It is translated as CASSSGTLAGQYF.

This chain connects TRBV30 to TRBJ1-1; D remains unclear. In germline, CDR1 is GTSNPN, CDR2 SVGIG (reference sequence). With 4 bases removed from V and 10 bases from J, the gap between germline ends came to 16 bases. The CDR3 spans 12 residues. The CDR3 is CAWITVGVGAFF. CDR3 DNA: TGTGCCTGGATAACAGTCGGGGTAGGAGCTTTCTTT.

The table lists this clone with a count of one. This chain connects TRBV19 to TRBJ2-2; perhaps TRBD2 as D (6 bases). Germline CDR1 is LNHDA and CDR2 is SQIVND (reference sequence). V lost 9 bases to trimming and J lost 6 bases, with 14 bases between them. There are 13 residues in the CDR3. CDR3 sequence reads: CASWRGWAGELFF. As DNA, the CDR3 is TGTGCCAGCTGGAGGGGTTGGGCCGGGGAGCTGTTTTTT.

This chain connects TRBV29-1 to TRBJ1-1, with 7 positions matching TRBD1. The CDR3 contains 12 residues. J gave up 2 bases and V 7 bases, and 4 bases lay outside the gene matches. Germline CDR1 and CDR2: SQVTM and ANQGSEA. The CDR3 nucleotides are TGCAGCGCCCACAGGGGTAACACTGAAGCTTTCTTT. Encoded protein: CSAHRGNTEAFF.